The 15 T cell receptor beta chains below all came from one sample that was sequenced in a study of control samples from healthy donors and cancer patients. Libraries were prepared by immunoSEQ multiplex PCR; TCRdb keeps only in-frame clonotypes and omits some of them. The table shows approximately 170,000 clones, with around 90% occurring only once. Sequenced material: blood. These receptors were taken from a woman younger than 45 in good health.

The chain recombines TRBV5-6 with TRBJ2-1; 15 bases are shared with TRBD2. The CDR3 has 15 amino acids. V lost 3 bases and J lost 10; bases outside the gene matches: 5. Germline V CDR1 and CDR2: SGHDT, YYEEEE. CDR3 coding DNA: TGTGCCAGCAGCTGGGGACTAGCGGGAGGAGGAGAGCAGTTCTTC. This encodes CASSWGLAGGGEQFF.

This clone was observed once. The CDR3 coding sequence is TGCGCCAGCAGCCAGACGGTAGCGGGGACCCAAGAGACCCAGTACTTC. It encodes CASSQTVAGTQETQYF. V is TRBV4-1 and J is TRBJ2-5, with 8 bases matching TRBD2. This CDR3 is built from 16 residues. V was clipped by 3 bases and J by 1 base; unmatched bases: 7. CDR1 and CDR2 (germline): MGHRA, YSYEKL.

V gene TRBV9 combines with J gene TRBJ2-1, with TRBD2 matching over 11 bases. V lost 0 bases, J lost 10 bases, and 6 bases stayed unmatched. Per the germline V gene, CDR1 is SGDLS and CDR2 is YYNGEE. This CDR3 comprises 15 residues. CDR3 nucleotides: TGTGCCAGCAGCGTAGGTAGCGGGGGGGCCCGCGAGCAGTTCTTC. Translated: CASSVGSGGAREQFF. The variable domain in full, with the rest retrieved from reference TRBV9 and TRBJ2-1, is DSGVTQTPKHLITATGQRVTLRCSPRSGDLSVYWYQQSLDQGLQFLIQYYNGEERAKGNILERFSAQQFPDLHSELNLSSLELGDSALYFCASSVGSGGAREQFFGPGTRLTVL.

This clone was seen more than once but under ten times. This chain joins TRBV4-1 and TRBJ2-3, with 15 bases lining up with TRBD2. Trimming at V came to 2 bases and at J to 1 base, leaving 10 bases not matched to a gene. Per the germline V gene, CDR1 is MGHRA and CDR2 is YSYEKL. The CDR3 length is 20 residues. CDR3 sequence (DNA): TGCGCCAGCAGCCAACTGGGACTAGCGGGAGGCCACCAGGGCACAGATACGCAGTATTTT. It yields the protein CASSQLGLAGGHQGTDTQYF.

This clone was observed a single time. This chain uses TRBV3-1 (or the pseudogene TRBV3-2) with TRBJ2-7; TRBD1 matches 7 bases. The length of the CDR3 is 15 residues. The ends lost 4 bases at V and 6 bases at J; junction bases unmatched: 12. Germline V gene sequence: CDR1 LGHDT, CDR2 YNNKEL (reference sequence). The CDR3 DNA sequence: TGTGCCAGCAGCCCATTCCGAGACAGGACAGGCGAGCAGTACTTC. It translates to CASSPFRDRTGEQYF.

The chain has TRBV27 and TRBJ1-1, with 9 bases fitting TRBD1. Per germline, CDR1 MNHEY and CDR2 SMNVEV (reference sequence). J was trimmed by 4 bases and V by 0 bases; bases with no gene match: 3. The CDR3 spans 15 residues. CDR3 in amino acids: CASSLSGTGITEAFF. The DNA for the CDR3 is TGTGCCAGCAGTTTATCAGGGACAGGGATCACTGAAGCTTTCTTT.

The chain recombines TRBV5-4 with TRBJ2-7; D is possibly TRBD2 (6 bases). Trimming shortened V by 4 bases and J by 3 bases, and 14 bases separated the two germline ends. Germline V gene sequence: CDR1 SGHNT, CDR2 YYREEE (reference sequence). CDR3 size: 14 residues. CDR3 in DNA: TGTGCCAGCAGCAACCCTCCGGGGGTCTACGAGCAGTACGTC. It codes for CASSNPPGVYEQYV.

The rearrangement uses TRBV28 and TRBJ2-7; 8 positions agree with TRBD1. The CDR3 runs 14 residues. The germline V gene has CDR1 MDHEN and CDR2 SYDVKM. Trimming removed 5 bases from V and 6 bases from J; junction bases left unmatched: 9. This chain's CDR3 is CASSLGQGRVEQYF. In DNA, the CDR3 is TGTGCCAGCAGTCTTGGACAGGGTCGGGTCGAGCAGTACTTC.

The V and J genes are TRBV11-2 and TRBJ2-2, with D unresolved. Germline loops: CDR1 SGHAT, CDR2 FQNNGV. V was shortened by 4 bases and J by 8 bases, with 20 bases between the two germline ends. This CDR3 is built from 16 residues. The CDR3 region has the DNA TGTGCCAGCAGCTCGCCATCCGGGCCCGATTCTGGGGAGCTGTTTTTT. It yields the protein CASSSPSGPDSGELFF.

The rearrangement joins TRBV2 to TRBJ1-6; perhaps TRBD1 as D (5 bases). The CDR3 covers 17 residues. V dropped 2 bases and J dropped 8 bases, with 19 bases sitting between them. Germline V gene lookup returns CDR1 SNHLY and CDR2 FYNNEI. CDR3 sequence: CASSESFGLLGDSPLHF. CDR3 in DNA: TGTGCCAGCAGTGAAAGTTTCGGGTTACTAGGGGATTCACCCCTCCACTTT.

The CDR3 loop is CASSVLGDASSSYNEQFF. CDR3 in DNA: TGTGCCAGCAGCGTTTTAGGGGACGCCTCGAGCTCCTACAATGAGCAGTTCTTC. This chain links TRBV9 with TRBJ2-1; D tentatively reads TRBD1 or TRBD2 (5 bases each). The V gene's germline CDR1 is SGDLS and CDR2 YYNGEE. CDR3 length: 18 amino acids. V was pared by 2 bases and J by 0 bases, with 18 bases between.

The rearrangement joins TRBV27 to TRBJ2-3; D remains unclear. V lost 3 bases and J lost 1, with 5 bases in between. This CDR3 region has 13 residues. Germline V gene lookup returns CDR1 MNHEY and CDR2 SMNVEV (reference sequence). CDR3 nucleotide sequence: TGTGCCAGCAGTTTCATTGGCACAGATACGCAGTATTTT. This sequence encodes CASSFIGTDTQYF.

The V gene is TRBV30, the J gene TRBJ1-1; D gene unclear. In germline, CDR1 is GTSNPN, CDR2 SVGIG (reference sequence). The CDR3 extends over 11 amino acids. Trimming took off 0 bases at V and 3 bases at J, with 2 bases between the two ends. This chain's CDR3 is CAWSVHTEAFF. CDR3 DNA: TGTGCCTGGAGTGTGCACACTGAAGCTTTCTTT.

The CDR3 sequence: CACQRGGGDTQYF. The CDR3 DNA sequence: TGTGCCTGCCAGCGGGGGGGTGGCGATACGCAGTATTTT. The chain employs TRBV30 and TRBJ2-3; 10 nucleotides align to TRBD2. Germline CDR1 is GTSNPN and CDR2 is SVGIG (reference sequence). The CDR3 extends over 13 amino acids. V was clipped by 6 bases and J by 6 bases; unmatched bases: 6. Based on the CDR3 plus reference TRBV30 and TRBJ2-3, the full variable domain is SQTIHQWPATLVQPVGSPLSLECTVEGTSNPNLYWYRQAAGRGLQLLFYSVGIGQISSEVPQNLSASRPQDRQFILSSKKLLLSDSGFYLCACQRGGGDTQYFGPGTRLTVL.

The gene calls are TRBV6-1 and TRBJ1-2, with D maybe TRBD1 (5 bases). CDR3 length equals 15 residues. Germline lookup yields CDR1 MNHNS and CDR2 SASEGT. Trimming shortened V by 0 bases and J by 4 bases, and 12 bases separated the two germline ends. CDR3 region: CASSEALGGRYGYTF. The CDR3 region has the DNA TGTGCCAGCAGTGAAGCGCTCGGGGGTCGCTATGGCTACACCTTC.